This paragraph reports one T cell receptor (beta chain). Trimming left V 0 bases short and J 9 bases short, with 7 bases between. The CDR3 covers 12 residues. Looked up from germline, CDR1 is SGHNT and CDR2 is YYREEE (reference sequence). These data are taken from a study of blood T cell repertoires in COVID-19. Whole-study context: PBMCs, B-cell-depleted T cells, or T cells provided the cDNA or gDNA that made up the material.

In the study's own analysis: By means of reference gene primer amplification, nucleated cell counts were estimated. Clones were sequenced by immunoSEQ multiplex PCR, and TCRdb holds only the in-frame ones, with some missing. That table is the source of V, J and clone size, and D and trimming were worked out from the DNA. The sample carries about 330,000 clones, roughly 87% recorded once. The sequencing sample was made of peripheral blood. This rearrangement joins TRBV5-4 to TRBJ2-1; tentatively, D is TRBD2 (6 bases). This TCR came from a man younger than 45 with COVID-19, enrolled during active disease. The CDR3: CASSLEAGEQFF. The CDR3 DNA follows: TGTGCCAGCAGCTTGGAAGCGGGTGAGCAGTTCTTC.